The clone carrying this T cell receptor (beta chain) was observed at least ten times. What it binds is unknown. The record originates from a study of T cell repertoires in cytomegalovirus infection. Overall study: Evidence of both CMV infection and a matching HLA type came from public TCR beta signatures.

CDR3 size: 15 residues. The germline V gene has CDR1 SGHDN and CDR2 FVKESK. V lost 6 bases, J lost 4 bases, and 16 bases lay in between. One entry per CDR3 protein results from TCRdb running MiXCR on the reads. The table has under 600,000 distinct CDR3 sequences, 15% to 20% seen once. General study results and limits: Based on cumulative public TCR beta family frequency, carriers of CMV plus the relevant HLA were identified. CMV-specific HLA-C-restricted TCR beta clonotypes dominated the ex vivo response.

The chain joins TRBV14 to TRBJ2-1; a possible D gene is TRBD2 (5 bases). The sequence derives from a human donor in good health (CMV status not recorded). Some clones in this sample may be carry-over from other donors' samples. Material: CD8+ T cells from PBMCs. CDR3 sequence: CASSSAGSRYNEQFF. For the CDR3, the DNA is TGTGCCAGCAGTAGCGCAGGTAGCAGGTACAATGAGCAGTTCTTC.